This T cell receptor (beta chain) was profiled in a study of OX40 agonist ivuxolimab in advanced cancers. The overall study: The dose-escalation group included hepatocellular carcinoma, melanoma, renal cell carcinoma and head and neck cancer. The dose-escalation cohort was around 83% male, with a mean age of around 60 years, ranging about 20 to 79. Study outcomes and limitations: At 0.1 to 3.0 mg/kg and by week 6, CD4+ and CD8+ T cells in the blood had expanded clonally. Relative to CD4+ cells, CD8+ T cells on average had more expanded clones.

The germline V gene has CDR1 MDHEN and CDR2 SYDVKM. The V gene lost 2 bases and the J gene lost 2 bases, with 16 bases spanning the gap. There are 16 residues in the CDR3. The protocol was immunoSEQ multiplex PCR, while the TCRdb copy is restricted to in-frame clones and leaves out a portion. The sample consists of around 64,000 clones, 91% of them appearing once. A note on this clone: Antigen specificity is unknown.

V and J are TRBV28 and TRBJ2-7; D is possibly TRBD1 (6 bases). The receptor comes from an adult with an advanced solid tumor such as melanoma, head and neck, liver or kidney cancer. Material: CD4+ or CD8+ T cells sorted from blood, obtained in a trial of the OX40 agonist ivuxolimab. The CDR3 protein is CASSLRGYYLTYEQYF. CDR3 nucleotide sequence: TGTGCCAGCAGTTTAAGGGGGTACTACCTAACCTACGAGCAGTACTTC.